The TCR beta chain described here comes from a study of cytomegalovirus exposure and HLA in healthy donors. PCR was performed using 60 Vbeta and 13 Jbeta primers. Clones were sequenced by immunoSEQ multiplex PCR, and TCRdb holds only the in-frame ones, with some missing. The sample includes roughly 130,000 clones, roughly 84% of them seen just once. This clone was detected once. V was pared by 2 bases and J by 6 bases, with 1 base of the junction left unmatched. Germline loops: CDR1 GTSNPN, CDR2 SVGIG (reference sequence). This CDR3 spans 13 amino acids. The TCR was taken from a woman aged 18-29 years in good health and CMV-seropositive. The sequenced material came from PBMCs. The J gene is TRBJ1-6, the V gene TRBV30; 7 nucleotides agree with TRBD1. The CDR3 here is CAWSPGGNSPLHF. CDR3 nucleotides: TGTGCCTGGAGTCCAGGGGGTAATTCACCCCTCCACTTT.